This TCR beta chain was sequenced in a study of cytomegalovirus exposure and HLA in healthy donors. As for the donors, each was a healthy bone marrow donor. Nominally healthy donors were sampled, though unrecorded immune exposures were likely. Study-wide results and limits: It was reportedly the case that the classifier diagnosed cytomegalovirus status with high specificity and sensitivity. Analyses of presence and absence presupposed an approximately uniform sequencing depth across donors.

Primers included in the PCR were 60 Vbeta and 13 Jbeta primers. The repertoire was sequenced with immunoSEQ multiplex PCR; TCRdb's copy has only in-frame clones and lacks some. The sample contains some 150,000 clones, around 77% of which appear only once. V was clipped by 3 bases and J by 4 bases; unmatched bases: 5. Looked up from germline, CDR1 is KGHSH and CDR2 is LQKENI. The CDR3 is 14 residues long. Concerning this clone: Antigen: not known.

This clonotype was obtained from a man between 60 and 75 years old in good health and CMV-seronegative. The sample taken for sequencing was PBMCs. This rearrangement joins TRBV18 to TRBJ2-5; TRBD1 matches 7 bases. The CDR3 loop reads CASSPQRGLETQYF. In DNA form, the CDR3 reads TGTGCCAGCTCACCCCAAAGGGGGCTAGAGACCCAGTACTTC.